Each of the 10 T cell receptor beta chains below was sequenced from the same sample in a study of radiation and T cells in renal cell carcinoma. The time point: blood 4 weeks post-SBRT, at nephrectomy. Treatment given: 15 Gy SBRT to primary tumor, nephrectomy 4 weeks later. TCRdb keeps only in-frame clones here, not all; method: immunoSEQ multiplex PCR. This repertoire shows some 100,000 clones, around 80% found once; its top ten account for around 7.7%. Specimen: blood, collected from a patient whose treatment included radiotherapy and nephrectomy. Receptor source: a man aged 60 to 75 with renal cell carcinoma.

The chain uses TRBV7-9 and TRBJ1-5, with unresolved D. Germline loops: CDR1 SEHNR, CDR2 FQNEAQ (reference sequence). Trimming left V 3 bases short and J 5 bases short, with 5 bases between. This CDR3 spans 12 amino acids. The CDR3 here is CASSFVDQPQHF. In DNA form, the CDR3 reads TGTGCCAGCAGCTTTGTGGATCAGCCCCAGCATTTT.

J is TRBJ2-7 and V is TRBV27, with 8 bases aligning to TRBD1. This CDR3 spans 14 amino acids. V shed 5 bases, J shed 4 bases, and the junction held 7 bases outside the gene matches. Looked up from germline, CDR1 is MNHEY and CDR2 is SMNVEV (reference sequence). Written as DNA, the CDR3 is TGTGCCAGCAGTACGGTTGACAGGGGTTACGAGCAGTACTTC. Protein: CASSTVDRGYEQYF.

This chain connects TRBV15 to TRBJ2-3, with 10 bases that match TRBD2. The V segment lost 6 bases and the J segment 4 bases; nucleotides outside the gene matches: 13. Germline CDR1 and CDR2: LNHNV and YYDKDF (reference sequence). The CDR3 is 17 amino acids. The CDR3 loop reads CATSKPGLASRADTQYF. The CDR3 nucleotides are TGTGCCACCAGTAAACCGGGACTAGCGTCTCGTGCAGATACGCAGTATTTT.

The chain employs TRBV5-1 and TRBJ2-7; 11 nucleotides agree with TRBD2. The CDR3 contains 18 residues. Germline V gene lookup returns CDR1 SGHRS and CDR2 YFSETQ. Trimming at V came to 0 bases and at J to 0 bases, leaving 8 bases not matched to a gene. CDR3 residues: CASSLESSGRWSSYEQYF. DNA of the CDR3: TGCGCCAGCAGCTTGGAGTCTAGCGGGAGGTGGAGCTCCTACGAGCAGTACTTC.

The chain uses TRBV4-1 and TRBJ2-3, with 14 bases matching TRBD2. The CDR3 length is 17 residues. Trimming at V came to 3 bases and at J to 4 bases, leaving 6 bases not matched to a gene. CDR1 MGHRA and CDR2 YSYEKL come from the germline V gene. CDR3 nucleotides: TGCGCCAGCAGCCACCGACTAGCGGGAGGGCCGGCAGATACGCAGTATTTT. It specifies CASSHRLAGGPADTQYF.

This chain uses TRBV27 with TRBJ2-7; D is uncertain. The germline V and J ends were trimmed by 4 bases and 0 bases, with 16 bases remaining between them. The germline CDR1 and CDR2 sequences are MNHEY and SMNVEV (reference sequence). The CDR3 is 16 residues long. The CDR3 is CASSSPQAKASYEQYF. DNA for the CDR3: TGTGCCAGCAGTTCCCCCCAGGCAAAGGCCTCCTACGAGCAGTACTTC.

The rearrangement links TRBV6-6 to TRBJ1-5; D is undetermined. CDR1 and CDR2 from the germline V gene are MNHNY and SVGAGI (reference sequence). V dropped 4 bases and J dropped 7 bases, with 17 bases sitting between them. This CDR3 spans 15 amino acids. As DNA, the CDR3 is TGTGCCAGCAGTTCCCCAGGCTATCAGAAACAGCCCCAGCATTTT. Translating gives CASSSPGYQKQPQHF.

In this sample, this clone turned up once. The chain links TRBV2 to TRBJ2-7, with D possibly being TRBD2 (6 bases). Trimming stripped 3 bases from V and 2 bases from J, with 11 bases between. The CDR3 extends over 14 amino acids. The V gene's germline CDR1 is SNHLY and CDR2 FYNNEI. The CDR3, as DNA: TGTGCCAGCAGTGATTCCCTAGCGACCTACGAGCAGTACTTC. Residues: CASSDSLATYEQYF.

The V call is TRBV2, the J call TRBJ1-6, with 8 bases aligning to TRBD1. Germline CDR1 and CDR2: SNHLY and FYNNEI. This CDR3 contains 18 residues. Trimming cost V 7 bases and J 9 bases; bases outside gene matches: 20. The CDR3 spells CASTTNSGQAAFGSPLHF. The CDR3 DNA reads as TGTGCCAGCACCACAAATTCGGGACAGGCAGCCTTTGGTTCACCCCTCCACTTT.

This clone came up once. This chain links TRBV5-1 with TRBJ2-6, with a tentative D call TRBD1 (5 bases). CDR3 size: 17 residues. Germline-derived CDR1 and CDR2 are SGHRS and YFSETQ. Between the trimmed V and J ends, which lost 4 bases and 2 bases, there was a span of 16 bases. CDR3 nucleotides: TGCGCCAGCAGCCGACAGTTATTTGCCGCTGGGGCCAACGTCCTGACTTTC. It specifies CASSRQLFAAGANVLTF.